Listed below are T cell receptor beta chains from one sample, sequenced in a study of shared clonotypes between healthy human individuals. Using immunoSEQ multiplex PCR, the repertoire was profiled, and TCRdb retains in-frame clones only, with some absent. This table has approximately 87,000 clones, 62% appearing once. The sample was memory CD8+ T cells sorted from blood. All receptors come from a man in his thirties or forties in good health. The CDR3 runs from the conserved cysteine through the conserved F or W. The order of the fields is J gene, D gene, clone size, CDR3 length, V gene, CDR3 DNA, CDR3 protein. D genes are given only for firm matches. Clone size appears in some rows only: once, few, many, or a class for an expanded clone.

j_call: TRBJ1-5
d_call: .
clone_size: many
cdr3_length: 13
v_call: TRBV27
cdr3_nt: TGTGCCAGCAGTTTCACGGGGTATCAGCCCCAGCATTTT
cdr3_aa: CASSFTGYQPQHF

j_call: TRBJ1-5
d_call: .
clone_size: few
cdr3_length: 16
v_call: TRBV6-6
cdr3_nt: TGTGCCAGCAGCCAAACAGGGTCCCCCTTCAATCAGCCCCAGCATTTT
cdr3_aa: CASSQTGSPFNQPQHF

j_call: TRBJ2-7
d_call: .
clone_size: .
cdr3_length: 13
v_call: TRBV29-1
cdr3_nt: TGCAGCGTACCAGCGGAAAGCTCCTACGAGCAGTACTTC
cdr3_aa: CSVPAESSYEQYF

j_call: TRBJ2-1
d_call: .
clone_size: .
cdr3_length: 12
v_call: TRBV29-1
cdr3_nt: TGCAGCGTTTATTGGGGTTTAGGGGAGCAGTTCTTC
cdr3_aa: CSVYWGLGEQFF

j_call: TRBJ2-7
d_call: .
clone_size: .
cdr3_length: 13
v_call: TRBV7-2
cdr3_nt: TGTGCCAGCAAGCAGGGTTTAAGCTACGAGCAGTACTTC
cdr3_aa: CASKQGLSYEQYF

j_call: TRBJ2-3
d_call: .
clone_size: .
cdr3_length: 13
v_call: TRBV10-3
cdr3_nt: TGTGCCATCAGTGATCCAACGCGGGATACGCAGTATTTT
cdr3_aa: CAISDPTRDTQYF

j_call: TRBJ2-3
d_call: TRBD1
clone_size: .
cdr3_length: 15
v_call: TRBV6-4
cdr3_nt: TGTGCCAGCAGTGCCCGGGACAGGGCAACAGATACGCAGTATTTT
cdr3_aa: CASSARDRATDTQYF

j_call: TRBJ2-4
d_call: TRBD1
clone_size: .
cdr3_length: 19
v_call: TRBV19
cdr3_nt: TGTGCCAGTAGTGGATCGGGGACAGTGATTCACCTAGCCAAAAACATTCAGTACTTC
cdr3_aa: CASSGSGTVIHLAKNIQYF

j_call: TRBJ2-7
d_call: TRBD2
clone_size: .
cdr3_length: 15
v_call: TRBV6-5
cdr3_nt: TGTACCAGCAGTTACACTAGCGGGAGCTCCTACGAGCAGTACTTC
cdr3_aa: CTSSYTSGSSYEQYF

j_call: TRBJ2-1
d_call: .
clone_size: .
cdr3_length: 15
v_call: TRBV19
cdr3_nt: TGTGCCAGTACTCCGAACGGGATTACGAGTTCCGAGCAGTTCTTC
cdr3_aa: CASTPNGITSSEQFF

j_call: TRBJ2-3
d_call: .
clone_size: .
cdr3_length: 16
v_call: TRBV28
cdr3_nt: TGTGCCAGCAGTCCTCCCTTGGGACATAGCACAGATACGCAGTATTTT
cdr3_aa: CASSPPLGHSTDTQYF

j_call: TRBJ2-2
d_call: TRBD2
clone_size: .
cdr3_length: 17
v_call: TRBV4-2
cdr3_nt: TGTGCCAGCAGCCAAGAAATAAGCGGGAGACTCGCCGGGGAGCTGTTTTTT
cdr3_aa: CASSQEISGRLAGELFF

j_call: TRBJ2-1
d_call: TRBD2
clone_size: once
cdr3_length: 13
v_call: TRBV13
cdr3_nt: TGTGCCAGCAGCTTATATACGGCTAGCGGGACAATCTTC
cdr3_aa: CASSLYTASGTIF

j_call: TRBJ2-1
d_call: .
clone_size: .
cdr3_length: 13
v_call: TRBV5-1
cdr3_nt: TGCGCCAGCAGCCCAGACCTCTGGAATGAGCAGTTCTTC
cdr3_aa: CASSPDLWNEQFF

j_call: TRBJ2-5
d_call: .
clone_size: .
cdr3_length: 12
v_call: TRBV29-1
cdr3_nt: TGCAGCGCCCTCGGGGGAGAAGAGACCCAGTACTTC
cdr3_aa: CSALGGEETQYF

j_call: TRBJ2-7
d_call: TRBD1
clone_size: once
cdr3_length: 17
v_call: TRBV4-1
cdr3_nt: TGCGCCAGCAGCCCATCTAAGCAGGGGGCAGGGGCGTACGAGCAGTACTTC
cdr3_aa: CASSPSKQGAGAYEQYF

j_call: TRBJ1-5
d_call: TRBD1
clone_size: .
cdr3_length: 16
v_call: TRBV25-1
cdr3_nt: TGTGCCAGCAGTGCGGGGGCAGGGGGCTCCAATCAGCCCCAGCATTTT
cdr3_aa: CASSAGAGGSNQPQHF

j_call: TRBJ2-2
d_call: .
clone_size: .
cdr3_length: 17
v_call: TRBV29-1
cdr3_nt: TGCAGCGTTGTCGGTAGGTCAGGAGAAGCGAACACCGGGGAGCTGTTTTTT
cdr3_aa: CSVVGRSGEANTGELFF

j_call: TRBJ1-2
d_call: .
clone_size: .
cdr3_length: 12
v_call: TRBV5-1
cdr3_nt: TGCGCCAGCAGCTTGGTAGGGGACGGCTACACCTTC
cdr3_aa: CASSLVGDGYTF

j_call: TRBJ2-3
d_call: .
clone_size: .
cdr3_length: 15
v_call: TRBV27
cdr3_nt: TGTGCCAGCAGTTTACGGTCGGCACACACAGATACGCAGTATTTT
cdr3_aa: CASSLRSAHTDTQYF

j_call: TRBJ2-1
d_call: .
clone_size: .
cdr3_length: 13
v_call: TRBV25-1
cdr3_nt: TGTGCCAGCACCGGGACTGGCAACAATGAGCAGTTCTTC
cdr3_aa: CASTGTGNNEQFF

j_call: TRBJ2-2
d_call: TRBD2
clone_size: .
cdr3_length: 15
v_call: TRBV11-2
cdr3_nt: TGTGCCAGCAGCTTGGCTAGCGGGACCACCGGGGAGCTGTTTTTT
cdr3_aa: CASSLASGTTGELFF

j_call: TRBJ1-5
d_call: .
clone_size: .
cdr3_length: 15
v_call: TRBV4-2
cdr3_nt: TGTGCCAGCAGCCGGGGCCTCTTGGGTAATCAGCCCCAGCATTTT
cdr3_aa: CASSRGLLGNQPQHF

j_call: TRBJ1-1
d_call: .
clone_size: .
cdr3_length: 13
v_call: TRBV7-9
cdr3_nt: TGTGCCAGCAGCTTGTTCGGAGAGGATTTAGCTTTCTTT
cdr3_aa: CASSLFGEDLAFF

j_call: TRBJ2-2
d_call: .
clone_size: .
cdr3_length: 13
v_call: TRBV19
cdr3_nt: TGTGCCAGTAGTATAGTCCCGACCGGGGAGCTGTTTTTT
cdr3_aa: CASSIVPTGELFF

j_call: TRBJ2-1
d_call: TRBD2
clone_size: many
cdr3_length: 15
v_call: TRBV11-3
cdr3_nt: TGTGCCAGCAGCCCAACGGCTAGCGGACGGAATGAGCAGTTCTTC
cdr3_aa: CASSPTASGRNEQFF

j_call: TRBJ2-1
d_call: .
clone_size: .
cdr3_length: 13
v_call: TRBV29-1
cdr3_nt: TGCAGCGGGTTGAGGTTGATCTACAATGAGCAGTTCTTC
cdr3_aa: CSGLRLIYNEQFF

j_call: TRBJ2-7
d_call: .
clone_size: .
cdr3_length: 14
v_call: TRBV6-6
cdr3_nt: TGTGCCAGCAGTTACAAGCGCGAGGGGTACGAGCAGTACTTC
cdr3_aa: CASSYKREGYEQYF

j_call: TRBJ2-2
d_call: TRBD2
clone_size: .
cdr3_length: 17
v_call: TRBV7-9
cdr3_nt: TGTGCCAGCAGCGCGACTAGCGGGAGGGTAAACACCGGGGAGCTGTTTTTT
cdr3_aa: CASSATSGRVNTGELFF

j_call: TRBJ2-2
d_call: TRBD2
clone_size: .
cdr3_length: 15
v_call: TRBV27
cdr3_nt: TGTGCCAGCAGTTTTGGGGCGGGAGGTCTTGGGGAGCTGTTTTTT
cdr3_aa: CASSFGAGGLGELFF

j_call: TRBJ1-1
d_call: .
clone_size: once
cdr3_length: 12
v_call: TRBV28
cdr3_nt: TGTGCCTCCCAAGGGGGGGCCTCGCGAGCTTTCTTT
cdr3_aa: CASQGGASRAFF

j_call: TRBJ2-2
d_call: .
clone_size: .
cdr3_length: 15
v_call: TRBV6-1
cdr3_nt: TGTGCCAGCAGTGCGGGGCTAGATAACACCGGGGAGCTGTTTTTT
cdr3_aa: CASSAGLDNTGELFF

j_call: TRBJ2-3
d_call: .
clone_size: .
cdr3_length: 12
v_call: TRBV25-1
cdr3_nt: TGTGCCAGCAGGCCCGGGGCAGATACGCAGTATTTT
cdr3_aa: CASRPGADTQYF

j_call: TRBJ2-5
d_call: TRBD2
clone_size: .
cdr3_length: 16
v_call: TRBV25-1
cdr3_nt: TGTGCCAGCAGTACGGATCCTAGCGGGATTTTGGAGACCCAGTACTTC
cdr3_aa: CASSTDPSGILETQYF

j_call: TRBJ2-7
d_call: .
clone_size: few
cdr3_length: 12
v_call: TRBV28
cdr3_nt: TGTGCCAGCAGCTTTGTAAACTACGAGCAGTACTTC
cdr3_aa: CASSFVNYEQYF

j_call: TRBJ2-7
d_call: .
clone_size: many
cdr3_length: 15
v_call: TRBV7-9
cdr3_nt: TGTGCCAGCAGTCATGACAGAGGAGAATCCTACGAGCAGTACTTC
cdr3_aa: CASSHDRGESYEQYF

j_call: TRBJ2-7
d_call: .
clone_size: few
cdr3_length: 13
v_call: TRBV11-2
cdr3_nt: TGTGCCAGCAGCTTAGCAGGGTTGAACGAGCAGTACTTC
cdr3_aa: CASSLAGLNEQYF

j_call: TRBJ1-5
d_call: TRBD1
clone_size: many
cdr3_length: 15
v_call: TRBV6-5
cdr3_nt: TGTGCCAGCAGTCCAGGGGGGGGAAGCAATCAGCCCCAGCATTTT
cdr3_aa: CASSPGGGSNQPQHF

j_call: TRBJ2-1
d_call: TRBD2
clone_size: once
cdr3_length: 18
v_call: TRBV5-3
cdr3_nt: TGTGCCAGAAGCGTTATGGCTAGCGGGAGGGAACTACAAGGTGAGCAGTTCTTC
cdr3_aa: CARSVMASGRELQGEQFF

j_call: TRBJ2-3
d_call: .
clone_size: .
cdr3_length: 16
v_call: TRBV5-4
cdr3_nt: TGTGCCAGCAGCTTGTACTTAGCGGCTAGCACAGATACGCAGTATTTT
cdr3_aa: CASSLYLAASTDTQYF